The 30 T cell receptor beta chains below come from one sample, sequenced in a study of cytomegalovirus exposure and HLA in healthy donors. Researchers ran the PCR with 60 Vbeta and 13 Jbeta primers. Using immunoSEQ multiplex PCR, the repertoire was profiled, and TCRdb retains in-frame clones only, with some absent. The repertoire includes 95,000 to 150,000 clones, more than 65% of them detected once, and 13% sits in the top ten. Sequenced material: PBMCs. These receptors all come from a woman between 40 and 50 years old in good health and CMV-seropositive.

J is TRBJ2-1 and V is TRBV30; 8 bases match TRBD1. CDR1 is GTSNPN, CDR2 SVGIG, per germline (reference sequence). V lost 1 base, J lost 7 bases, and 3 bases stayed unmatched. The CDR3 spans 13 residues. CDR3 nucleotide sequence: TGTGCCTGGAGTGGGACAGGGCGGAATGAGCAGTTCTTC. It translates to CAWSGTGRNEQFF.

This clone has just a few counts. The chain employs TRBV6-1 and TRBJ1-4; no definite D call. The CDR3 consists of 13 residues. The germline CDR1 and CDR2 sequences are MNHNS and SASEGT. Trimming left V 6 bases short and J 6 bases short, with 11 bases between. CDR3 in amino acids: CASRVTWDEKLFF. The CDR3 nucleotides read TGTGCCAGCAGAGTGACATGGGATGAAAAACTGTTTTTT.

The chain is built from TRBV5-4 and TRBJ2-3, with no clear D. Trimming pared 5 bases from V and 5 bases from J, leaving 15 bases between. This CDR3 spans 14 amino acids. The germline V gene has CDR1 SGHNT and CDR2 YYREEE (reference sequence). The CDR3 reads CASSLTPSGDTQYF. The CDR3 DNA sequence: TGTGCCAGCAGTCTGACACCATCCGGAGATACGCAGTATTTT.

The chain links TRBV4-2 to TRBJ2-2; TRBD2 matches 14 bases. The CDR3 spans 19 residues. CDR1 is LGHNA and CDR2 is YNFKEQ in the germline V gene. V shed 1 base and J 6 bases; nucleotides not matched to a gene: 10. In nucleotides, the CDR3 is TGTGCCAGCAGCCAAGCTGGGACTAGCGGGGGAATCCTTCCCGGGGAGCTGTTTTTT. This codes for CASSQAGTSGGILPGELFF.

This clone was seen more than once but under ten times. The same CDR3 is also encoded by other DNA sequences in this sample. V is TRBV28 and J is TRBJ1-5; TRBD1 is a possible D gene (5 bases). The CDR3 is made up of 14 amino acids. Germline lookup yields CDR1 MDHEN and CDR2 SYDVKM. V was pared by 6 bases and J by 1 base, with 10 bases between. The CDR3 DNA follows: TGTGCCAGCAGGGGGCCTGAGAGCAATCAGCCCCAGCATTTT. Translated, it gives CASRGPESNQPQHF.

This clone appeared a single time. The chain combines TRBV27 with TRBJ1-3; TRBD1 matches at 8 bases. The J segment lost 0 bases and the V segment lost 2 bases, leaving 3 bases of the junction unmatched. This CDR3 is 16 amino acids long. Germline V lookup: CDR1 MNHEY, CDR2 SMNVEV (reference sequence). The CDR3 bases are TGTGCCAGCAGTTTAAGGACAGGGCCCTCTGGAAACACCATATATTTT. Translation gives CASSLRTGPSGNTIYF.

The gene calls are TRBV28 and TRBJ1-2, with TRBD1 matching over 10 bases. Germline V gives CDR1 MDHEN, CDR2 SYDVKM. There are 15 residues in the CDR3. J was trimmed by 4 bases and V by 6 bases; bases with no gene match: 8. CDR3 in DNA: TGTGCCAGCAGACCCTCGACAGGGGGCAGCTATGGCTACACCTTC. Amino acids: CASRPSTGGSYGYTF.

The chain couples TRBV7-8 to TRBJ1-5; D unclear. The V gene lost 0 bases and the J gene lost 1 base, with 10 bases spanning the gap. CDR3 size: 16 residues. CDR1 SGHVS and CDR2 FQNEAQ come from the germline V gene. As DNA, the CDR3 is TGTGCCAGCAGCTTAGCGCGGAGTAACAGCAATCAGCCCCAGCATTTT. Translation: CASSLARSNSNQPQHF.

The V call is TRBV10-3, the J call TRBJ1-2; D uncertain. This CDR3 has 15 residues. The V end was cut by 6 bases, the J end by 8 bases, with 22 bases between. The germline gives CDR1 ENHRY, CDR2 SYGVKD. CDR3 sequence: CAISPSDLTVRGYTF. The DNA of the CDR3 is TGTGCCATCAGCCCCTCGGATCTAACAGTTCGGGGCTACACCTTC.

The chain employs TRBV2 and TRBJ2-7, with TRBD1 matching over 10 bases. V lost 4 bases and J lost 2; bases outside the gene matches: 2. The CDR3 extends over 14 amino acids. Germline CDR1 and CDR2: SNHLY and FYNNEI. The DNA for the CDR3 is TGTGCCAGCAGTGCCGGGACAGGGGCCTACGAGCAGTACTTC. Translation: CASSAGTGAYEQYF. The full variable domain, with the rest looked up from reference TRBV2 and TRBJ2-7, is EPEVTQTPSHQVTQMGQEVILRCVPISNHLYFYWYRQILGQKVEFLVSFYNNEISEKSEIFDDQFSVERPDGSNFTLKIRSTKLEDSAMYFCASSAGTGAYEQYFGPGTRLTVT.

The CDR3 reads CASRFLGGSAGDTEAFF. CDR3 nucleotide sequence: TGTGCCAGCAGGTTTCTCGGGGGGTCGGCCGGAGACACTGAAGCTTTCTTT. This sequence joins TRBV28 and TRBJ1-1; D possibly corresponds to TRBD1 (5 bases). The V end lost 6 bases, the J end lost 3 bases, and 23 bases lay between the germline ends. CDR1 is MDHEN, CDR2 SYDVKM, per germline. The CDR3 covers 17 residues.

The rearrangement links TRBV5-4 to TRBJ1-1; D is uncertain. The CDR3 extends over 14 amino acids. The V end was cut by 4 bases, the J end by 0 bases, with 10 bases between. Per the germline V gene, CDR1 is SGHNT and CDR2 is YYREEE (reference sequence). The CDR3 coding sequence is TGTGCCAGCAGCCCGGGTGAGGTGAACACTGAAGCTTTCTTT. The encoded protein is CASSPGEVNTEAFF.

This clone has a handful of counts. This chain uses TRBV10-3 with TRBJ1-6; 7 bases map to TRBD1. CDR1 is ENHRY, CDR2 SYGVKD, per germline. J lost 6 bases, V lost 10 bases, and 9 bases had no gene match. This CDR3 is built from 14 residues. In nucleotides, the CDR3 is TGTGCCACCCAGGGCAGGGGGATTAATTCACCCCTCCACTTT. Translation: CATQGRGINSPLHF.

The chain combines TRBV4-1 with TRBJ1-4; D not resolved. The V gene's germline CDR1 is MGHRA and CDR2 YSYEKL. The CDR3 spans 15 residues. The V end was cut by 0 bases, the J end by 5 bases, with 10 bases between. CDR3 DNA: TGCGCCAGCAGCCAAGAGGGCAGGATAAATGAAAAACTGTTTTTT. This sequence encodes CASSQEGRINEKLFF.

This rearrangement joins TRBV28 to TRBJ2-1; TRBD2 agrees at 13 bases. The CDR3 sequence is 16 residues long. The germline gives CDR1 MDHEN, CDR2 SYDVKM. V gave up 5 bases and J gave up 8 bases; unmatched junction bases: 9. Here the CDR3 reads CASSPRTSGSEDEQFF. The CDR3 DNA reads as TGTGCCAGCAGTCCGAGGACTAGCGGGAGTGAGGATGAGCAGTTCTTC. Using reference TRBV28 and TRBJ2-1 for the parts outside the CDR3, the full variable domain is DVKVTQSSRYLVKRTGEKVFLECVQDMDHENMFWYRQDPGLGLRLIYFSYDVKMKEKGDIPEGYSVSREKKERFSLILESASTNQTSMYLCASSPRTSGSEDEQFFGPGTRLTVL.

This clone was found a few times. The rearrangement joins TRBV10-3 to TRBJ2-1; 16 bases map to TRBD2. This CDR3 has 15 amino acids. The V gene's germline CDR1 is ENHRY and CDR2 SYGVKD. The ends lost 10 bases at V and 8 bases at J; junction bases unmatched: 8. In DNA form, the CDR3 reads TGTGCCACCGGGACTAGCGGGAGGGCCGCGGATGAGCAGTTCTTC. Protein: CATGTSGRAADEQFF.

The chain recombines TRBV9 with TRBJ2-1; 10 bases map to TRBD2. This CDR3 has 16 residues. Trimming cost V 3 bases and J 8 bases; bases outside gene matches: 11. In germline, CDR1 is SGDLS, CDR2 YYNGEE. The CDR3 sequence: CASSEAFGTSAHEQFF. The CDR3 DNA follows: TGTGCCAGCAGCGAGGCCTTCGGGACTAGCGCCCATGAGCAGTTCTTC. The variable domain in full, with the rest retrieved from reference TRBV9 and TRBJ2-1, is DSGVTQTPKHLITATGQRVTLRCSPRSGDLSVYWYQQSLDQGLQFLIQYYNGEERAKGNILERFSAQQFPDLHSELNLSSLELGDSALYFCASSEAFGTSAHEQFFGPGTRLTVL.

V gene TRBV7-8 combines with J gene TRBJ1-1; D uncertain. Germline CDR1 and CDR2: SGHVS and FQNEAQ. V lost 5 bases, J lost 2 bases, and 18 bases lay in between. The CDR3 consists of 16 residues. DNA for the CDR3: TGTGCCAGCAGCCTAATAAAAAGAGTCACCAACACTGAAGCTTTCTTT. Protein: CASSLIKRVTNTEAFF.

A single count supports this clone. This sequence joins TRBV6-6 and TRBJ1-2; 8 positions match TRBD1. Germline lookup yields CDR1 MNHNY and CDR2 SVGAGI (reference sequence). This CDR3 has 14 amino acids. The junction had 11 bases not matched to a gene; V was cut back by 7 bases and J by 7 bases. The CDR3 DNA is TGTGCCAGCAACCCGGACAGGGTATTTTCTGGCTACACCTTC. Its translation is CASNPDRVFSGYTF.

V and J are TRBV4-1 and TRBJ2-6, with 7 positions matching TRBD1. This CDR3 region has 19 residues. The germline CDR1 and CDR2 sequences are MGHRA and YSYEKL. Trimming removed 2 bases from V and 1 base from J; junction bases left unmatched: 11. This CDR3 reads CASSQLARGGESGANVLTF. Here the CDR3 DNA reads TGCGCCAGCAGCCAATTGGCCAGAGGGGGCGAATCTGGGGCCAACGTCCTGACTTTC.

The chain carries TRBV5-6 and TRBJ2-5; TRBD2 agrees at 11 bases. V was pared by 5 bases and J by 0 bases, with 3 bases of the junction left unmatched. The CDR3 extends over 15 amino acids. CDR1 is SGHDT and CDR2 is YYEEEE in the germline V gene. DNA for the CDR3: TGTGCCAGCAGTCTAGCGGGGGGCTACCAAGAGACCCAGTACTTC. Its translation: CASSLAGGYQETQYF.

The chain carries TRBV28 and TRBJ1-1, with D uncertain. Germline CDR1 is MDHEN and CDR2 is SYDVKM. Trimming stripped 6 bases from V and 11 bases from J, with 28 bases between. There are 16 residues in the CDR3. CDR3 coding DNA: TGTGCCAGCAGCCCGACTTTTTCCGGTTCGAGGGTTCGGGCTTTCTTT. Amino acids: CASSPTFSGSRVRAFF.

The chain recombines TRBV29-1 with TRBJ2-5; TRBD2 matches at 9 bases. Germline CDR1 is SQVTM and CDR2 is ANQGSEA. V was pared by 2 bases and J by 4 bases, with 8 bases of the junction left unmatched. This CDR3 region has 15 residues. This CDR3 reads CSVEILAGVVETQYF. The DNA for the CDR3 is TGCAGCGTTGAAATCTTAGCGGGAGTAGTAGAGACCCAGTACTTC.

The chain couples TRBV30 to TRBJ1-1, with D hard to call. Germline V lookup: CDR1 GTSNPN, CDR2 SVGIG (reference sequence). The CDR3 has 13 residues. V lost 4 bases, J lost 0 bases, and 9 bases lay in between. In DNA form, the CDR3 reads TGTGCCTGGAACTCAGGTGTGAACACTGAAGCTTTCTTT. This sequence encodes CAWNSGVNTEAFF. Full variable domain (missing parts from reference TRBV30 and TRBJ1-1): SQTIHQWPATLVQPVGSPLSLECTVEGTSNPNLYWYRQAAGRGLQLLFYSVGIGQISSEVPQNLSASRPQDRQFILSSKKLLLSDSGFYLCAWNSGVNTEAFFGQGTRLTVV.

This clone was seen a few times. The CDR3 DNA reads TGCGCCAGCAGCTTGAAAGGACTAGCGGGAGATACGCAGTATTTT. The encoded protein is CASSLKGLAGDTQYF. The gene calls are TRBV5-1 and TRBJ2-3, with TRBD2 identical over 11 bases. Germline CDR1 is SGHRS and CDR2 is YFSETQ. The ends lost 1 base at V and 5 bases at J; junction bases unmatched: 3. This CDR3 is built from 15 residues.

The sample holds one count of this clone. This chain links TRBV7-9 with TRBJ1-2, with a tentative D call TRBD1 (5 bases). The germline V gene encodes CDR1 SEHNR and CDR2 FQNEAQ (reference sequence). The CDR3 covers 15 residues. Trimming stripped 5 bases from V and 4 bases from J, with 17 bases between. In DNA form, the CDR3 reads TGTGCCAGCAGCATCGGGACTTTTGGGGGCTATGGCTACACCTTC. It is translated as CASSIGTFGGYGYTF.

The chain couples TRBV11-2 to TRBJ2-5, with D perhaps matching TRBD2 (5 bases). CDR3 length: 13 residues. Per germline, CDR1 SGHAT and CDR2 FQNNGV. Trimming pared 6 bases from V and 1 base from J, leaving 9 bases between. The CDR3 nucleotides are TGTGCCAGCAGGCCCGCGGGCCAAGAGACCCAGTACTTC. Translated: CASRPAGQETQYF. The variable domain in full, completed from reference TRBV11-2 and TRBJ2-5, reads EAGVAQSPRYKIIEKRQSVAFWCNPISGHATLYWYQQILGQGPKLLIQFQNNGVVDDSQLPKDRFSAERLKGVDSTLKIQPAKLEDSAVYLCASRPAGQETQYFGPGTRLLVL.

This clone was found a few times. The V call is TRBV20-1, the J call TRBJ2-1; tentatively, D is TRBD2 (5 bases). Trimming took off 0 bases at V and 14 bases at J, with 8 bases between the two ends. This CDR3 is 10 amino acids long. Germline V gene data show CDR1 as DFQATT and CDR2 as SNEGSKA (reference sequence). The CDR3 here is CSAREAEEFF. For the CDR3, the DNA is TGCAGTGCTAGAGAGGCGGAGGAGTTCTTC.

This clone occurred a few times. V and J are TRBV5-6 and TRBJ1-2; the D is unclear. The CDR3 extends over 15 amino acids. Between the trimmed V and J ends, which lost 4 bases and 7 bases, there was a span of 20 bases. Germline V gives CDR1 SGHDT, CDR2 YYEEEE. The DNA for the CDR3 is TGTGCCAGCAGCCCAGGCCCAGGAGGGCATCTTGGCTACACCTTC. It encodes CASSPGPGGHLGYTF.

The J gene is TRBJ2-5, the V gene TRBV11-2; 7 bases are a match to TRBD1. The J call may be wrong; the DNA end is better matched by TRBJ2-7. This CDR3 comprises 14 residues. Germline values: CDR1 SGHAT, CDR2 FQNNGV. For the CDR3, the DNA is TGTGCCAGCAGCCCATTGACAGGGACCTACGAGCAGTACTTC. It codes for CASSPLTGTYEQYF.